Sequencing of this T cell receptor beta chain was carried out in a study of blood T cell repertoires in COVID-19. Background on the study: Samples taken during acute and convalescent COVID-19 were collected in the United States, Italy and Spain.

V was pared by 2 bases and J by 1 base, with 8 bases of the junction left unmatched. The CDR3 has 17 amino acids. Germline V gene data show CDR1 as LGHDT and CDR2 as YNNKEL (reference sequence). In the study's own analysis: Scientists estimated how many nucleated cells there were by amplifying reference gene primers. Repertoires were generated with immunoSEQ multiplex PCR, while TCRdb's copy carries only in-frame clones and drops some. From that table come the V and J calls and clone size; the DNA was used to work out D and trimming. The sample carries roughly 40,000 clones, roughly 87% recorded once.

The sequence was collected from a human donor in a cohort sampled during active COVID-19. The J gene is TRBJ2-5, the V gene TRBV3-1 (or the pseudogene TRBV3-2), with 9 bases that match TRBD2. The sequenced sample was peripheral blood. CDR3 loop: CASSQQTSGTFQETQYF. DNA of the CDR3: TGTGCCAGCAGCCAACAGACTAGCGGAACTTTCCAAGAGACCCAGTACTTC.